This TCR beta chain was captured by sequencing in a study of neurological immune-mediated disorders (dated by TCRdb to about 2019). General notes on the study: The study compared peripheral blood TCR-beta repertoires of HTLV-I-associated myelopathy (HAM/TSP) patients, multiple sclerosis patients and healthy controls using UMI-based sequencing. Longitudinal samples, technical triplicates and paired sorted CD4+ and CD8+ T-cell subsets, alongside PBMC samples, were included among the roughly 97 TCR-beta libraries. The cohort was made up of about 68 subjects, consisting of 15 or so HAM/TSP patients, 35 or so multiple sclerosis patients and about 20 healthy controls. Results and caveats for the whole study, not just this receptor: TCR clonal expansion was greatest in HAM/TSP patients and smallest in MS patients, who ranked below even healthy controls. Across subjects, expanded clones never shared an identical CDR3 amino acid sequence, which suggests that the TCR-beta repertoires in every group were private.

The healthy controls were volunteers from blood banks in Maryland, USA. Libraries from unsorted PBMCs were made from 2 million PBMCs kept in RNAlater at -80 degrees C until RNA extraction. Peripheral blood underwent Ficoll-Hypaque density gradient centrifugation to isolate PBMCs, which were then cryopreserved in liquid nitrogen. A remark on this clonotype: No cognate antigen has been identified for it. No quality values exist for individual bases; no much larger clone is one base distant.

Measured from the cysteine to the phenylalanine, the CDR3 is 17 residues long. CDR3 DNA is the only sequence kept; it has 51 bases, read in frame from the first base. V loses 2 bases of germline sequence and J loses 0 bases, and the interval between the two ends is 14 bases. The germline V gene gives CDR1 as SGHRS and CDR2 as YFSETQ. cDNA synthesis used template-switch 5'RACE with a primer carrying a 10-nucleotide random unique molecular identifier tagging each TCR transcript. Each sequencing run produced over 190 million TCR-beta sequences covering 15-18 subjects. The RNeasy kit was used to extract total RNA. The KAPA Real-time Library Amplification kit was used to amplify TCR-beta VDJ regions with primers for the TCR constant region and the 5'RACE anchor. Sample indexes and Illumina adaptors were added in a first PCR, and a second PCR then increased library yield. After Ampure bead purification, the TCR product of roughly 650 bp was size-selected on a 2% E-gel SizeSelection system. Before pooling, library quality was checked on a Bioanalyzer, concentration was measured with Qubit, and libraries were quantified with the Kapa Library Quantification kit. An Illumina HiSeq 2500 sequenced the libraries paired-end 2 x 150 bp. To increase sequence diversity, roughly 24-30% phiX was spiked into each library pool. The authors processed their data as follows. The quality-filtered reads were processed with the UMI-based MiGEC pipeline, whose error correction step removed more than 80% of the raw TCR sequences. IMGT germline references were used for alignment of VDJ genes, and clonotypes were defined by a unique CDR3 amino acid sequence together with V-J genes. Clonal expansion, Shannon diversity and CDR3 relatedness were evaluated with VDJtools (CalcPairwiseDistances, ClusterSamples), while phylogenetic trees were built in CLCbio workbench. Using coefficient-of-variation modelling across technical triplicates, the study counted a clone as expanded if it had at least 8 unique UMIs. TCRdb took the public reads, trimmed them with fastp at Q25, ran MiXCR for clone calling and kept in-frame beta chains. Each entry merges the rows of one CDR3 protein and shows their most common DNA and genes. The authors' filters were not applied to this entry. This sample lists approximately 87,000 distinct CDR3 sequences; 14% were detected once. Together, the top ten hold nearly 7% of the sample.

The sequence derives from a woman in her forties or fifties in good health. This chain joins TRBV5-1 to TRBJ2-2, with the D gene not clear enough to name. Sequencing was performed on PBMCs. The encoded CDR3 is CASSFRATAANTGELFF. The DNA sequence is TGCGCCAGCAGCTTTCGGGCCACGGCAGCGAACACCGGGGAGCTGTTTTTT.